This is a list of T cell receptor beta chains from one sample in a study of cytotoxic CD8 clonotypes in ibrutinib-treated CLL. Assay used: immunoSEQ multiplex PCR; TCRdb lists only in-frame clones, some missing. This sample carries 250,000 to 350,000 clones, 65% to 85% of them seen once, and the ten largest clones take roughly 5%. The sequencing here drew on PBMCs, taken at disease progression, from a patient treated with ibrutinib. The receptors derive from a human donor with chronic lymphocytic leukemia. Both conserved end residues are part of each CDR3. Each record gives: clone size, J gene, V gene, D gene, CDR3 protein, CDR3 DNA. A D gene is named only where the DNA matches it firmly. Size tells how often a clone was seen (once, few, many) or the class of an expanded clone, and some rows leave it out.

clone_size: once; j_call: TRBJ2-5; v_call: TRBV4-1; d_call: .; cdr3_aa: CASSQLWTASYRETQYF; cdr3_nt: TGCGCCAGCAGCCAACTCTGGACAGCGTCTTACCGGGAGACCCAGTACTTC
clone_size: .; j_call: TRBJ2-7; v_call: TRBV27; d_call: .; cdr3_aa: CASSSGLGASEQYF; cdr3_nt: TGTGCCAGCAGTTCAGGACTGGGTGCCTCCGAGCAGTACTTC
clone_size: .; j_call: TRBJ2-1; v_call: TRBV9; d_call: TRBD2; cdr3_aa: CASSVVPRGGYNEQFF; cdr3_nt: TGTGCCAGCAGCGTAGTTCCCCGCGGGGGGTACAATGAGCAGTTCTTC
clone_size: once; j_call: TRBJ2-7; v_call: TRBV29-1; d_call: TRBD1; cdr3_aa: CSVDIGTASVEQYF; cdr3_nt: TGCAGCGTTGATATCGGGACAGCTTCTGTCGAGCAGTACTTC
clone_size: .; j_call: TRBJ2-4; v_call: TRBV9; d_call: TRBD2; cdr3_aa: CASSWGLAGRNPQYF; cdr3_nt: TGTGCCAGCAGCTGGGGACTAGCGGGGCGGAACCCCCAGTACTTC
clone_size: .; j_call: TRBJ1-5; v_call: TRBV18; d_call: TRBD1; cdr3_aa: CASSPQGGQNQPQHF; cdr3_nt: TGTGCCAGCTCACCACAGGGGGGACAGAATCAGCCCCAGCATTTT
clone_size: few; j_call: TRBJ2-1; v_call: TRBV4-1; d_call: TRBD1; cdr3_aa: CASSQETGYEQFF; cdr3_nt: TGCGCCAGCAGCCAGGAGACAGGGTATGAGCAGTTCTTC
clone_size: .; j_call: TRBJ1-1; v_call: TRBV2; d_call: .; cdr3_aa: CASSEVFLMAEAFF; cdr3_nt: TGTGCCAGCAGTGAAGTTTTTTTGATGGCCGAAGCTTTCTTT
clone_size: few; j_call: TRBJ1-5; v_call: TRBV28; d_call: .; cdr3_aa: CASSSFPTDSNQPQHF; cdr3_nt: TGTGCCAGCAGTTCCTTTCCGACAGATAGCAATCAGCCCCAGCATTTT
clone_size: .; j_call: TRBJ2-7; v_call: TRBV27; d_call: TRBD1; cdr3_aa: CASSLAGGYEQYF; cdr3_nt: TGTGCCAGCAGTTTAGCAGGGGGCTACGAGCAGTACTTC
clone_size: .; j_call: TRBJ2-7; v_call: TRBV11-3; d_call: .; cdr3_aa: CASSADPTYEQYF; cdr3_nt: TGTGCCAGCAGCGCCGACCCTACCTACGAGCAGTACTTC
clone_size: .; j_call: TRBJ2-2; v_call: TRBV27; d_call: TRBD1; cdr3_aa: CASTPLRGQNTGELFF; cdr3_nt: TGTGCCAGCACTCCCTTGAGGGGGCAGAACACCGGGGAGCTGTTTTTT
clone_size: once; j_call: TRBJ2-7; v_call: TRBV29-1; d_call: TRBD1; cdr3_aa: CSAQTGLYEQYF; cdr3_nt: TGCAGCGCCCAGACAGGGCTCTACGAGCAGTACTTC
clone_size: .; j_call: TRBJ2-5; v_call: TRBV7-2; d_call: TRBD2; cdr3_aa: CASSLEGTSGTKTQYF; cdr3_nt: TGTGCCAGCAGCTTAGAGGGTACTAGCGGGACCAAGACCCAGTACTTC
clone_size: .; j_call: TRBJ2-7; v_call: TRBV5-6; d_call: .; cdr3_aa: CASSSTLSYEQYF; cdr3_nt: TGTGCCAGCAGCTCAACCCTATCCTACGAGCAGTACTTC
clone_size: .; j_call: TRBJ2-7; v_call: TRBV27; d_call: TRBD1; cdr3_aa: CASSARGTGPYEQYF; cdr3_nt: TGTGCCAGCAGTGCCAGAGGGACAGGTCCCTACGAGCAGTACTTC
clone_size: .; j_call: TRBJ2-3; v_call: TRBV2; d_call: TRBD1; cdr3_aa: CASGDRVGQDTQYF; cdr3_nt: TGTGCCAGCGGCGACAGGGTGGGGCAGGATACGCAGTATTTT
clone_size: once; j_call: TRBJ1-6; v_call: TRBV7-3; d_call: .; cdr3_aa: CASSRDFGPNSPLHF; cdr3_nt: TGTGCCAGCAGCCGGGATTTTGGGCCTAATTCACCCCTCCACTTT
clone_size: few; j_call: TRBJ1-6; v_call: TRBV9; d_call: .; cdr3_aa: CASSVGTGIPLHF; cdr3_nt: TGTGCCAGCAGCGTAGGAACAGGGATCCCCCTCCACTTT
clone_size: .; j_call: TRBJ2-2; v_call: TRBV5-1; d_call: .; cdr3_aa: CASRLGAGVNTGELFF; cdr3_nt: TGCGCCAGCAGATTGGGGGCAGGGGTGAACACCGGGGAGCTGTTTTTT
clone_size: .; j_call: TRBJ2-5; v_call: TRBV4-3; d_call: .; cdr3_aa: CASSQVVWETQYF; cdr3_nt: TGCGCCAGCAGCCAAGTGGTCTGGGAGACCCAGTACTTC
clone_size: .; j_call: TRBJ2-5; v_call: TRBV9; d_call: TRBD1; cdr3_aa: CASSVGGAGQGASTQYF; cdr3_nt: TGTGCCAGCAGCGTAGGTGGAGCGGGACAGGGAGCCTCGACCCAGTACTTC
clone_size: .; j_call: TRBJ1-2; v_call: TRBV5-5; d_call: TRBD1; cdr3_aa: CASSPGTGGFYGYTF; cdr3_nt: TGTGCCAGCAGCCCTGGGACAGGGGGCTTCTATGGCTACACCTTC
clone_size: .; j_call: TRBJ2-1; v_call: TRBV6-1; d_call: TRBD2; cdr3_aa: CASTRLAGSNEQFF; cdr3_nt: TGTGCCAGCACCCGACTAGCGGGGAGCAATGAGCAGTTCTTC
clone_size: .; j_call: TRBJ1-5; v_call: TRBV27; d_call: .; cdr3_aa: CASTERGTNQPQHF; cdr3_nt: TGTGCCAGCACCGAGAGGGGGACCAATCAGCCCCAGCATTTT
clone_size: .; j_call: TRBJ2-7; v_call: TRBV4-1; d_call: TRBD2; cdr3_aa: CASSHIPSGSSYEQYF; cdr3_nt: TGCGCCAGCAGCCACATACCTAGCGGGAGCTCCTACGAGCAGTACTTC
clone_size: .; j_call: TRBJ2-2; v_call: TRBV9; d_call: .; cdr3_aa: CASSGTYTGELFF; cdr3_nt: TGTGCCAGCAGCGGAACTTATACCGGGGAGCTGTTTTTT
clone_size: .; j_call: TRBJ2-7; v_call: TRBV27; d_call: TRBD2; cdr3_aa: CASSLGLAGPYEQYF; cdr3_nt: TGTGCCAGCAGTTTAGGGCTAGCGGGTCCCTACGAGCAGTACTTC
clone_size: .; j_call: TRBJ2-7; v_call: TRBV7-9; d_call: .; cdr3_aa: CASSLWSSYEQYF; cdr3_nt: TGTGCCAGCAGCTTATGGAGCTCCTACGAGCAGTACTTC
clone_size: .; j_call: TRBJ2-6; v_call: TRBV9; d_call: .; cdr3_aa: CASSVAGFSGANVLTF; cdr3_nt: TGTGCCAGCAGCGTAGCTGGGTTCTCTGGGGCCAACGTCCTGACTTTC
clone_size: once; j_call: TRBJ1-1; v_call: TRBV6-5; d_call: .; cdr3_aa: CASFMNTEAFF; cdr3_nt: TGTGCCAGCTTCATGAACACTGAAGCTTTCTTT
clone_size: .; j_call: TRBJ2-7; v_call: TRBV18; d_call: .; cdr3_aa: CASSLGSYEQYF; cdr3_nt: TGTGCCAGCTCTCTGGGCAGTTACGAGCAGTACTTC
clone_size: .; j_call: TRBJ2-7; v_call: TRBV9; d_call: .; cdr3_aa: CASSVGGTASPKQYF; cdr3_nt: TGTGCCAGCAGCGTAGGCGGGACAGCAAGCCCTAAGCAGTACTTC
clone_size: once; j_call: TRBJ2-1; v_call: TRBV2; d_call: TRBD2; cdr3_aa: CASSRLASYNEQFF; cdr3_nt: TGTGCCAGCAGCCGACTAGCGAGTTACAATGAGCAGTTCTTC
clone_size: .; j_call: TRBJ1-5; v_call: TRBV28; d_call: TRBD1; cdr3_aa: CASSTPLGTGGNQPQHF; cdr3_nt: TGTGCCAGCAGTACGCCCCTCGGGACAGGGGGCAATCAGCCCCAGCATTTT
clone_size: .; j_call: TRBJ2-3; v_call: TRBV9; d_call: .; cdr3_aa: CASSPRGYPSVTDTQYF; cdr3_nt: TGTGCCAGCAGCCCCAGGGGATATCCCAGCGTCACAGATACGCAGTATTTT
clone_size: few; j_call: TRBJ1-1; v_call: TRBV29-1; d_call: TRBD1; cdr3_aa: CSAWTGGYTEAFF; cdr3_nt: TGCAGCGCCTGGACAGGGGGCTACACTGAAGCTTTCTTT
clone_size: .; j_call: TRBJ1-1; v_call: TRBV9; d_call: .; cdr3_aa: CASSPLFVITEAFF; cdr3_nt: TGTGCCAGCAGCCCCCTATTCGTGATCACTGAAGCTTTCTTT
clone_size: .; j_call: TRBJ2-3; v_call: TRBV25-1; d_call: .; cdr3_aa: CASSEFGLTTDTQYF; cdr3_nt: TGTGCCAGCAGTGAATTTGGACTCACCACAGATACGCAGTATTTT
clone_size: .; j_call: TRBJ1-4; v_call: TRBV27; d_call: .; cdr3_aa: CASSHRRGGEEKLFF; cdr3_nt: TGTGCCAGCAGTCACCGTAGAGGGGGGGAGGAAAAACTGTTTTTT
clone_size: .; j_call: TRBJ1-6; v_call: TRBV25-1; d_call: TRBD1; cdr3_aa: CASKTGVGSPLHF; cdr3_nt: TGTGCCAGCAAGACAGGGGTAGGTTCACCCCTCCACTTT
clone_size: .; j_call: TRBJ2-2; v_call: TRBV28; d_call: .; cdr3_aa: CASSLRPGNTGELFF; cdr3_nt: TGTGCCAGCAGTTTAAGGCCTGGGAACACCGGGGAGCTGTTTTTT
clone_size: .; j_call: TRBJ2-3; v_call: TRBV6-5; d_call: TRBD1; cdr3_aa: CASSWGQNTDTQYF; cdr3_nt: TGTGCCAGCAGTTGGGGACAGAACACAGATACGCAGTATTTT
clone_size: once; j_call: TRBJ2-3; v_call: TRBV7-3; d_call: .; cdr3_aa: CASSLGRTGYTQYF; cdr3_nt: TGTGCCAGCAGCTTAGGACGTACAGGGTATACGCAGTATTTT
clone_size: .; j_call: TRBJ1-2; v_call: TRBV2; d_call: .; cdr3_aa: CASKRGIGYGYTF; cdr3_nt: TGTGCCAGCAAAAGGGGCATTGGCTATGGCTACACCTTC
clone_size: .; j_call: TRBJ1-1; v_call: TRBV10-3; d_call: .; cdr3_aa: CAISQGGTLNTEAFF; cdr3_nt: TGTGCCATCAGTCAAGGGGGTACCTTGAACACTGAAGCTTTCTTT
clone_size: once; j_call: TRBJ1-1; v_call: TRBV5-1; d_call: .; cdr3_aa: CASSFAPNGGNTEAFF; cdr3_nt: TGCGCCAGCAGCTTCGCCCCTAATGGCGGGAACACTGAAGCTTTCTTT